The entry below describes one T cell receptor beta chain. TCRdb reprocessed the 5' RACE reads; each CDR3 protein has one entry and no DNA is given. There are approximately 400,000 distinct CDR3 sequences in the sample, with more than 2% held by the top ten. This sample was taken from a study of monozygotic twins with inflammatory bowel disease. CDR3 length equals 15 residues. Germline V CDR1 and CDR2: MNHEY, SMNVEV (reference sequence). This sequence joins TRBV27 and TRBJ2-1. The sample comprised blood. This sequence was found in a human donor with ulcerative colitis or Crohn's disease, or a healthy co-twin of an affected twin (not recorded which). The CDR3 is CASSLGGRPNNEQFF.